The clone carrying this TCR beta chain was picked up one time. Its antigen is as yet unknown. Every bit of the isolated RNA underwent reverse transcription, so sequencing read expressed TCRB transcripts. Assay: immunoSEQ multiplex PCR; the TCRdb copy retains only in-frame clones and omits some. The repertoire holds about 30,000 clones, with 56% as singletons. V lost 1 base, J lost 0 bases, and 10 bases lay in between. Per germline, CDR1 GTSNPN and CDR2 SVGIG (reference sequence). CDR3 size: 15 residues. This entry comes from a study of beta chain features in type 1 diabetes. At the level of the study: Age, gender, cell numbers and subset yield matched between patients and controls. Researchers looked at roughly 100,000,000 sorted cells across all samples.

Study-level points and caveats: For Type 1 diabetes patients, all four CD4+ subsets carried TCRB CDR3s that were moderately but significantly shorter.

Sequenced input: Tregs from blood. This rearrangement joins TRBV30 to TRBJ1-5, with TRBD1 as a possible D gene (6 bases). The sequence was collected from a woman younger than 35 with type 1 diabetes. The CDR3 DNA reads TGTGCCTGGAGTGCGCTACAGGGTAGCAATCAGCCCCAGCATTTT. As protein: CAWSALQGSNQPQHF.